This entry lists 6 T cell receptor beta chains sequenced from one sample in a study of shared clonotypes between healthy human individuals. The repertoire was sequenced with immunoSEQ multiplex PCR; TCRdb's copy has only in-frame clones and lacks some. Found here are about 2.1 million clones, just over 90% of them singletons; the top ten hold under 2%. Selected positively for CCR7 and CD45RO-negative, naive CD8 cells excluded terminally differentiated effector memory CD45RA+ cells. Source material: naive CD8+ T cells from PBMCs. These TCRs come from a man aged 18-30 years in good health. Some clones in this sample may be carry-over from other donors' samples.

The chain uses TRBV6-7 and TRBJ2-1; perhaps D is TRBD1 or TRBD2 (6 bases each). Being an ORF, TRBV6-7 has a function that is uncertain. This CDR3 spans 13 amino acids. V lost 6 bases and J lost 6, with 12 bases in between. CDR3 region: CASSQQGGNEQFF. CDR3 coding DNA: TGTGCCAGCAGCCAACAGGGAGGCAATGAGCAGTTCTTC.

The gene calls are TRBV7-8 and TRBJ2-3, with D perhaps given as TRBD1 or TRBD2 (5 bases each). Germline CDR1 is SGHVS and CDR2 is FQNEAQ. V was shortened by 3 bases and J by 2 bases, with 15 bases between the two germline ends. The CDR3 sequence is 16 residues long. CDR3 nucleotides: TGTGCCAGCAGCTTGTGGCCGAGGGGTTACACAGATACGCAGTATTTT. Protein: CASSLWPRGYTDTQYF.

This chain links TRBV10-3 with TRBJ2-3, with D maybe TRBD2 (5 bases). Looked up from germline, CDR1 is ENHRY and CDR2 is SYGVKD. V dropped 2 bases and J dropped 3 bases, with 12 bases sitting between them. CDR3 size: 15 residues. CDR3 sequence (DNA): TGTGCCATCAGTGAGCCAAACCCGGGGACAGATACGCAGTATTTT. Amino acid sequence: CAISEPNPGTDTQYF.

This clone was recorded only once. This sequence joins TRBV28 and TRBJ1-1; TRBD1 might be the D (5 bases). The V and J ends lost 6 bases and 5 bases respectively, with 16 bases between them. The CDR3 sequence is 14 residues long. Germline V gene sequence: CDR1 MDHEN, CDR2 SYDVKM. CDR3 region: CASRIQAGGTEAFF. CDR3 sequence (DNA): TGTGCCAGCAGAATACAGGCGGGGGGGACTGAAGCTTTCTTT.

The rearrangement joins TRBV28 to TRBJ1-1, with a tentative D call TRBD1 (5 bases). CDR1 and CDR2 (germline): MDHEN, SYDVKM. The ends were cut back, 6 bases at V and 4 bases at J, with 12 bases in the middle. The CDR3 consists of 13 residues. This CDR3 is CASSPGWATEAFF. DNA of the CDR3: TGTGCCAGCAGCCCAGGGTGGGCCACTGAAGCTTTCTTT.

This chain connects TRBV11-2 to TRBJ1-1; D uncertain. V lost 2 bases, J lost 2 bases, and 15 bases lay in between. The germline CDR1 and CDR2 sequences are SGHAT and FQNNGV. This CDR3 is 16 amino acids long. The CDR3 nucleotides read TGTGCCAGCAGCTTATGGGGAAAGGACGGTAACACTGAAGCTTTCTTT. Protein sequence: CASSLWGKDGNTEAFF.